The 14 T cell receptor beta chains below were found in one sample sequenced in a study of blood T cells in healthy people across ages (dated by TCRdb to the mid-2010s). Receptor libraries were prepared by 5' RACE. Sequencing was performed on an Illumina HiSeq 2500. The second PCR ran for about 6 to 12 cycles and used a J-beta primer mix along with a sample-barcoded 5' primer. Using fastp at Q25 and MiXCR, TCRdb reprocessed the public reads and kept productive beta chains. Entries that share a CDR3 protein sequence are merged under the most common genes and DNA. The sample table lists roughly 1,500,000 distinct CDR3 sequences, 30% to 40% of them with a count of one. Approximately 10% of the sample is taken by the ten largest. The sequencing sample was made of blood. The receptors derive from a young woman in good health.

In its sample, this clonotype was seen many times. The chain joins TRBV10-3 to TRBJ2-3; D not certain. In germline, CDR1 is ENHRY, CDR2 SYGVKD. Trimming pared 2 bases from V and 3 bases from J, leaving 12 bases between. There are 15 residues in the CDR3. CDR3: CAISETTESTDTQYF. The CDR3 DNA reads as TGTGCCATCAGTGAGACCACAGAGTCGACAGATACGCAGTATTTT.

In DNA form, the CDR3 reads TGTGCCAGCAGTCGGGCCCTGATCACTGAAGCTTTCTTT. Its protein product is CASSRALITEAFF. This chain connects TRBV2 to TRBJ1-1; D unclear. This CDR3 region has 13 residues. Germline CDR1 and CDR2: SNHLY and FYNNEI. The germline V and J ends were trimmed by 5 bases and 4 bases, with 11 bases remaining between them.

This chain connects TRBV6-2 or TRBV6-3 to TRBJ1-1; no clear D gene. The CDR3 length is 16 residues. V was pared by 2 bases and J by 5 bases, with 18 bases between. Germline V gene lookup returns CDR1 MNHEY and CDR2 SVGEGT. The CDR3, as DNA: TGTGCCAGCAGTTACCACTTTAACCCTTTAAGAACTGAAGCTTTCTTT. Translation: CASSYHFNPLRTEAFF.

The sample holds a few counts of this clonotype. The J gene is TRBJ2-4, the V gene TRBV20-1; weak D call: TRBD2 (6 bases). The J call may be in error: the DNA end matches TRBJ2-7 better. This CDR3 comprises 15 residues. Germline values: CDR1 DFQATT, CDR2 SNEGSKA (reference sequence). The CDR3 region is CSASGSLAWEYEQYF. CDR3 DNA sequence: TGCAGTGCTAGTGGCTCTCTAGCGTGGGAATACGAGCAGTACTTC.

Turning to this clonotype: Since a much larger clone is just one base distant, this may be a read error. This rearrangement joins TRBV7-2 to TRBJ2-3, with TRBD2 matching over 8 bases. The germline gives CDR1 SGHTA, CDR2 FQGNSA. CDR3 length equals 16 residues. Here the CDR3 DNA reads TGTGCCAACAGCTTAGCTACGGGGGGGATGACAGATACGCAGTATTTT. As protein: CANSLATGGMTDTQYF.

As for this clonotype: This may arise from a read error, as a much more abundant clone is one base away. This likely comes from a read error, as the CDR3 has no conserved phenylalanine or tryptophan at its end. The DNA is omitted, as the CDR3 cannot be located on it reliably, and the CDR3 follows TCRdb's listing. This chain links TRBV29-1 with TRBJ1-2; the table calls TRBD1, which could not be checked here. Per germline, CDR1 SQVTM and CDR2 ANQGSEA. The CDR3 is made up of 14 amino acids, end residues included. CDR3 in amino acids: CSVGTGGANYGYTC.

This chain joins TRBV5-1 and TRBJ2-7, with D maybe TRBD2 (5 bases). The V end lost 4 bases, the J end lost 3 bases, and 14 bases lay between the germline ends. Germline CDR1 SGHRS, CDR2 YFSETQ. The CDR3 has 14 residues. The chain's CDR3 is CASSHVGGDYEQYF. The DNA for the CDR3 is TGCGCCAGCAGCCACGTCGGAGGAGACTACGAGCAGTACTTC.

This clonotype was seen a few times. V usage is TRBV5-1 and J usage is TRBJ2-6; TRBD1 agrees at 11 bases. V lost 4 bases, J lost 0 bases, and 9 bases stayed unmatched. The CDR3 consists of 19 residues. Germline CDR1 and CDR2: SGHRS and YFSETQ. The CDR3 here is CASSPGQGGYLSGANVLTF. The CDR3 DNA is TGCGCCAGCAGCCCGGGACAGGGGGGGTACCTCTCTGGGGCCAACGTCCTGACTTTC. Filled out from reference TRBV5-1 and TRBJ2-6, the complete variable domain reads KAGVTQTPRYLIKTRGQQVTLSCSPISGHRSVSWYQQTPGQGLQFLFEYFSETQRNKGNFPGRFSGRQFSNSRSEMNVSTLELGDSALYLCASSPGQGGYLSGANVLTFGAGSRLTVL.

In nucleotides, the CDR3 is TGTGCCAGCAGCCGAGACGGGGGCTTAAATAATTCACCCCTCCACTTT. This translates into CASSRDGGLNNSPLHF. This chain links TRBV7-2 with TRBJ1-6, with TRBD1 as a possible D gene (6 bases). Germline CDR1 and CDR2: SGHTA and FQGNSA. The CDR3 is 16 amino acids. Trimming shortened V by 5 bases and J by 5 bases, and 16 bases separated the two germline ends.

This clonotype was seen a few times. This chain links TRBV13 with TRBJ2-7, with a tentative D call TRBD2 (6 bases). V lost 0 bases to trimming and J lost 7 bases, with 19 bases between them. The CDR3 loop spans 16 amino acids. Germline CDR1 reads PRHDT; CDR2 reads FYEKMQ (reference sequence). CDR3 bases: TGTGCCAGCAGCTTAGGTGAGGGAGGAGCGGGTCGGGAGCAGTACTTC. Protein sequence: CASSLGEGGAGREQYF.

This rearrangement joins TRBV20-1 to TRBJ1-5; the D is unclear. Trimming removed 6 bases at V and 4 bases at J, with 16 bases between. Germline-derived CDR1 and CDR2 are DFQATT and SNEGSKA (reference sequence). CDR3 length equals 14 residues. CDR3 DNA sequence: TGCAGTGCCATTAGCACGGGAAATAATCAGCCCCAGCATTTT. This encodes CSAISTGNNQPQHF.

The rearrangement joins TRBV5-1 to TRBJ1-1, with D possibly matching TRBD1 (5 bases). The germline gives CDR1 SGHRS, CDR2 YFSETQ. The V and J ends lost 4 bases and 4 bases respectively, with 14 bases between them. The CDR3 length is 14 residues. In DNA form, the CDR3 reads TGCGCCAGCAGCATGCTCCGGGGGGTCACTGAAGCTTTCTTT. Amino acid sequence: CASSMLRGVTEAFF.

This clonotype was seen a few times. The chain carries TRBV6-4 and TRBJ2-1; tentatively, D is TRBD2 (5 bases). CDR3 length: 13 residues. V lost 4 bases and J lost 9, with 13 bases in between. CDR1 is MRHNA and CDR2 is SNTAGT in the germline V gene. The CDR3 DNA is TGTGCCAGCAGTGCGGGGTTCGGAAGTGAGCAGTTCTTC. Translation gives CASSAGFGSEQFF.

This clonotype was counted only a few times. This rearrangement joins TRBV20-1 to TRBJ1-1, with D maybe TRBD1 (6 bases). The germline V and J ends were trimmed by 5 bases and 4 bases, with 17 bases remaining between them. The CDR3 is 14 amino acids. Germline assignment: CDR1 DFQATT and CDR2 SNEGSKA (reference sequence). For the CDR3, the DNA is TGCAGTGCTCTAACTACAGGGTTCGGCACTGAAGCTTTCTTT. Its protein product is CSALTTGFGTEAFF.